These 7 T cell receptor beta chains share one sample of origin, sequenced in a study of OX40 agonist ivuxolimab in advanced cancers. Generated by immunoSEQ multiplex PCR, the TCRdb table keeps only in-frame clones and is missing some. There are more than 85,000 clones in the sample; around nine tenths occur only once, and around 0.26% lies in the top ten. This material consisted of CD4+ or CD8+ T cells sorted from blood, taken in a trial of the OX40 agonist ivuxolimab. The receptors come from an adult with an advanced solid tumor such as melanoma, head and neck, liver or kidney cancer.

This chain joins TRBV7-6 and TRBJ2-5; either TRBD1 or TRBD2 may fit D (6 bases each). TRBJ2-7 matches the DNA end more closely, so the J call is doubtful. Germline values: CDR1 SGHVS, CDR2 FNYEAQ. CDR3 length: 15 amino acids. The CDR3 protein is CASSLVGGSSYEQYF. The CDR3 DNA sequence: TGTGCCAGCAGCTTAGTCGGGGGCTCCTCCTACGAGCAGTACTTC.

This clone has ten or more counts. The J gene is TRBJ1-2, the V gene TRBV2; weak D call: TRBD1 (6 bases). Between the trimmed V and J ends, which lost 4 bases and 8 bases, there was a span of 14 bases. The CDR3 spans 13 residues. Germline CDR1 and CDR2: SNHLY and FYNNEI. The DNA of the CDR3 is TGTGCCAGCAGTGCAGGGGTAGACTCCGGCTACACCTTC. Translating it yields CASSAGVDSGYTF.

In regard to this clone: This sample also contains other DNA sequences that code for the same CDR3. This chain connects TRBV9 to TRBJ2-2, with 13 bases lining up with TRBD2. J lost 4 bases, V lost 0 bases, and 0 bases had no gene match. The germline V gene has CDR1 SGDLS and CDR2 YYNGEE. The CDR3 has 16 amino acids. CDR3 amino acids: CASSVGLAGGTGELFF. As DNA, the CDR3 is TGTGCCAGCAGCGTAGGACTAGCGGGAGGCACCGGGGAGCTGTTTTTT.

The CDR3 bases are TGTGCCTGGAGTGTACAGGATTCCCACGAGCAGTACTTC. Its protein product is CAWSVQDSHEQYF. The rearrangement uses TRBV30 and TRBJ2-7, with D perhaps matching TRBD1 (5 bases). The CDR3 contains 13 residues. The germline V gene has CDR1 GTSNPN and CDR2 SVGIG (reference sequence). Trimming removed 0 bases at V and 5 bases at J, with 11 bases between.

V usage is TRBV27 and J usage is TRBJ1-5; TRBD1 might be the D (6 bases). Germline V lookup: CDR1 MNHEY, CDR2 SMNVEV (reference sequence). V gave up 3 bases and J gave up 2 bases, with 17 bases separating them. CDR3 size: 17 residues. The CDR3 reads CASSFTKQGGGNQPQHF. In DNA form, the CDR3 reads TGTGCCAGCAGTTTCACAAAACAGGGTGGAGGCAATCAGCCCCAGCATTTT.

This clone is judged medium-sized. The chain has TRBV4-3 and TRBJ1-1, with unresolved D. CDR1 is LGHNA, CDR2 YSLEER, per germline. This CDR3 is 15 amino acids long. Trimming left V 1 base short and J 0 bases short, with 9 bases between. DNA for the CDR3: TGCGCCAGCAGCCAAGCTCTTCTATTGAACACTGAAGCTTTCTTT. Translation: CASSQALLLNTEAFF.

This chain's CDR3 is CASSVPGTAATF. The CDR3 nucleotides are TGTGCCAGCAGTGTCCCGGGGACAGCCGCCACCTTC. The V and J genes are TRBV28 and TRBJ1-2, with 7 bases aligning to TRBD1. The CDR3 covers 12 residues. V shed 5 bases, J shed 13 bases, and the junction held 10 bases outside the gene matches. CDR1 is MDHEN and CDR2 is SYDVKM in the germline V gene.